This record concerns one TCR beta chain sequence. Antigen: not known. The assay was immunoSEQ multiplex PCR, and TCRdb's table has in-frame clones only and misses some. The sample consists of about 110,000 clones, under 95% of them appearing once. The sample originates from a study of siplizumab effects on memory and regulatory T cells. CDR3 length: 12 amino acids. Trimming removed 4 bases from V and 6 bases from J, with 9 bases in between. The germline gives CDR1 SNHLY, CDR2 FYNNEI. Study-wide results and limits: Suppressive capability of dividing Tregs from siplizumab cultures went unverified. Treg-derived clones made up an average of around 67% of mappable alloreactive CD4+ clones with siplizumab and over 25% in controls. Sequences below about 10^-5 frequency were poorly captured, and few alloreactive clones mapped to unstimulated subsets.

The chain has TRBV2 and TRBJ1-1; D unclear. Sequencing was done on a sample of Tregs sorted from blood. The TCR comes from a human donor in good health. The CDR3 reads CASSVVGPEAFF. For the CDR3, the DNA is TGTGCCAGCAGTGTTGTGGGCCCTGAAGCTTTCTTT.